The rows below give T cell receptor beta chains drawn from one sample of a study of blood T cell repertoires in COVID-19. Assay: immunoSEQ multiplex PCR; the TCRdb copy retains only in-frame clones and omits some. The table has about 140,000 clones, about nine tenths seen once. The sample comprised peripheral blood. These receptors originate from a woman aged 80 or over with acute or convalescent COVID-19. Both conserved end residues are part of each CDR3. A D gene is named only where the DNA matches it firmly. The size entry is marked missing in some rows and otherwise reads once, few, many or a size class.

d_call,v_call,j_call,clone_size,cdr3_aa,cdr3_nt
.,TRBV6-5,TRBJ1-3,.,CASRVGGAGNTIYF,TGTGCCAGCAGGGTTGGAGGGGCTGGAAACACCATATATTTT
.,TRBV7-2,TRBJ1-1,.,CASSLVFMNTEAFF,TGTGCCAGCAGCTTAGTCTTTATGAACACTGAAGCTTTCTTT
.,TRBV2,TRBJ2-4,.,CASSEQWGQNIQYF,TGTGCCAGCAGTGAACAGTGGGGGCAGAACATTCAGTACTTC
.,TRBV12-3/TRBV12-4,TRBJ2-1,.,CASSLGMTGEQFF,TGTGCCAGCAGTTTAGGCATGACGGGTGAGCAGTTCTTC
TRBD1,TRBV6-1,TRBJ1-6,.,CASSEGQTMFSYNSPLHF,TGTGCCAGCAGTGAGGGACAGACCATGTTCTCCTATAATTCACCCCTCCACTTT
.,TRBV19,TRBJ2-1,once,CASSMSWGESVIAEQFF,TGTGCCAGTAGTATGAGCTGGGGGGAGTCCGTCATAGCTGAGCAGTTCTTC
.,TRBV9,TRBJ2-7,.,CASSVRDNLYYEQYF,TGTGCCAGCAGCGTCCGGGACAACCTATACTACGAGCAGTACTTC
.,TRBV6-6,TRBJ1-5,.,CASSPRGTGGFNQPQHF,TGTGCCAGCAGTCCCCGGGGCACGGGGGGCTTCAATCAGCCCCAGCATTTT
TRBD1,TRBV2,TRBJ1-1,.,CASNPLTGTGGGNTEAFF,TGTGCCAGCAATCCACTTACCGGGACAGGGGGCGGGAACACTGAAGCTTTCTTT
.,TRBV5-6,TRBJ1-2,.,CASSLWAQPNYGYTF,TGTGCCAGCAGCTTGTGGGCCCAGCCTAACTATGGCTACACCTTC
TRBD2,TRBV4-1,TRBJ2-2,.,CASSQDPRGSGGAGAGELFF,TGCGCCAGCAGCCAAGACCCGCGAGGTAGCGGGGGGGCTGGGGCCGGGGAGCTGTTTTTT